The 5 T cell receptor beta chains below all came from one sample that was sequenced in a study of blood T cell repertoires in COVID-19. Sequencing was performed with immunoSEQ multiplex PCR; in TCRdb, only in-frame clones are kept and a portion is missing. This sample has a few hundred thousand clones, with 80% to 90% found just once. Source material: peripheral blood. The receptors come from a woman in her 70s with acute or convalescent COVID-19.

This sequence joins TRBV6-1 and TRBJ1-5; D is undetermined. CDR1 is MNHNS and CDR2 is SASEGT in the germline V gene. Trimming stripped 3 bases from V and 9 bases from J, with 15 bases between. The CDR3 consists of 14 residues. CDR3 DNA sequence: TGTGCCAGCAGTGACACACAACGCCGGGGGCCCCAGCATTTT. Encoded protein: CASSDTQRRGPQHF.

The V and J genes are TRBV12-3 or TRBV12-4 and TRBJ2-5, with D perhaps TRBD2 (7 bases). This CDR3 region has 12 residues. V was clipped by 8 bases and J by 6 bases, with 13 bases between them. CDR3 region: CASSGGPKTQYF. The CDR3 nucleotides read TGTGCCAGCTCGGGGGGCCCAAAGACCCAGTACTTC.

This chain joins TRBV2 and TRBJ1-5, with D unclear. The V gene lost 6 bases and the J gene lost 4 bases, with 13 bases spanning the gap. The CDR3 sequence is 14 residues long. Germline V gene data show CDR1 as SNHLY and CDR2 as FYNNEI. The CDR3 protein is CASSHGEINQPQHF. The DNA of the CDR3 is TGTGCCAGCAGCCACGGTGAGATTAATCAGCCCCAGCATTTT.

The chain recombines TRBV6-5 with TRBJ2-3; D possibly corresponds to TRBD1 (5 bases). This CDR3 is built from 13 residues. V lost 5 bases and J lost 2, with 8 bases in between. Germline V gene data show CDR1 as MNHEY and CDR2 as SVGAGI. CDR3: CASSQGSTDTQYF. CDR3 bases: TGTGCCAGCAGTCAGGGCTCCACAGATACGCAGTATTTT.

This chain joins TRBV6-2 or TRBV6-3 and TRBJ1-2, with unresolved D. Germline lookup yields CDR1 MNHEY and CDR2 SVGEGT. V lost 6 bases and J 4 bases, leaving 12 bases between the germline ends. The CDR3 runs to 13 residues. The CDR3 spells CASSPLGTYGYTF. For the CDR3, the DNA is TGTGCCAGCAGCCCACTCGGTACCTATGGCTACACCTTC.